The 22 T cell receptor beta chains listed next were all sequenced from one sample in a study of long-term antiretroviral therapy in people with HIV. Samples were assayed with immunoSEQ v3.0 at survey level. Sequencing was performed with immunoSEQ multiplex PCR; in TCRdb, only in-frame clones are kept and a portion is missing. Among about 20,000 clones listed, around 82% were seen once. This specimen consisted of unsorted PBMCs, obtained 2.3 to 2.5 years after starting antiretroviral therapy. These receptors were obtained from a man aged 35-49 years with HIV.

CDR3 protein: CASSLGVGTGELFF. CDR3 bases: TGTGCCAGCAGCTTAGGGGTGGGCACCGGGGAGCTGTTTTTT. The chain is built from TRBV11-1 and TRBJ2-2; D remains unclear. Trimming removed 1 base from V and 4 bases from J, with 7 bases in between. The length of the CDR3 is 14 residues. Germline V lookup: CDR1 SGHAT, CDR2 FQDESV (reference sequence).

This clone has more than one count but fewer than ten. This chain links TRBV28 with TRBJ1-5, with D hard to call. The V gene lost 6 bases and the J gene lost 7 bases, with 10 bases spanning the gap. CDR3 length: 12 amino acids. Germline-derived CDR1 and CDR2 are MDHEN and SYDVKM. CDR3 bases: TGTGCCAGCAGGTCGACGAGCCAGCCCCAGCATTTT. This sequence encodes CASRSTSQPQHF.

This sequence joins TRBV12-5 and TRBJ1-1; a possible D gene is TRBD1 (6 bases). Trimming took 2 bases from V and 6 from J, leaving 13 bases between them. Per the germline V gene, CDR1 is LGHNT and CDR2 is FRNRAP. CDR3 length equals 14 residues. CDR3 sequence (DNA): TGTGCTAGTGGTTTGACAACAGGGATCGCTGAAGCTTTCTTT. Its protein product is CASGLTTGIAEAFF.

This chain uses TRBV5-6 with TRBJ2-7; TRBD2 might be the D (6 bases). Per germline, CDR1 SGHDT and CDR2 YYEEEE. The CDR3 runs 13 residues. The V end was cut by 3 bases, the J end by 3 bases, with 10 bases between. The CDR3: CASSSGTYYEQYF. The CDR3 DNA reads as TGTGCCAGCAGCTCGGGGACTTACTACGAGCAGTACTTC.

The chain links TRBV9 to TRBJ2-1, with 8 bases that match TRBD2. V lost 0 bases, J lost 6 bases, and 8 bases stayed unmatched. CDR1 is SGDLS, CDR2 YYNGEE, per germline. This CDR3 region has 16 residues. CDR3 amino acids: CASSVAPGGPGNEQFF. The CDR3 DNA reads as TGTGCCAGCAGCGTAGCCCCGGGGGGGCCGGGCAATGAGCAGTTCTTC.

V and J are TRBV5-8 and TRBJ1-5; a possible D gene is TRBD1 (5 bases). Between the trimmed V and J ends, which lost 2 bases and 3 bases, there was a span of 9 bases. There are 14 residues in the CDR3. CDR1 SGHTS and CDR2 YDEGEE come from the germline V gene. CDR3 in amino acids: CASSFLGVNQPQHF. The CDR3 DNA sequence: TGTGCCAGCAGCTTTCTGGGGGTCAATCAGCCCCAGCATTTT. The whole variable domain, remainder taken from reference TRBV5-8 and TRBJ1-5, is EAGVTQSPTHLIKTRGQQATLRCSPISGHTSVYWYQQALGLGLQFLLWYDEGEERNRGNFPPRFSGRQFPNYSSELNVNALELEDSALYLCASSFLGVNQPQHFGDGTRLSIL.

The CDR3 spells CASRTSGGLTQETQYF. DNA for the CDR3: TGTGCCAGCAGGACTAGCGGGGGGCTAACCCAAGAGACCCAGTACTTC. J is TRBJ2-5 and V is TRBV7-9; 13 bases are a match to TRBD2. The CDR3 runs 16 residues. From germline, CDR1 is SEHNR and CDR2 FQNEAQ (reference sequence). The V and J ends lost 6 bases and 1 base, in that order; junction bases with no gene match: 5.

The chain has TRBV7-3 and TRBJ2-1, with TRBD2 as a possible D gene (6 bases). The CDR3 covers 15 residues. Trimming shortened V by 2 bases and J by 4 bases, and 12 bases separated the two germline ends. The germline V gene encodes CDR1 SGHTA and CDR2 FQGTGA. The CDR3 DNA follows: TGTGCCAGCAGCTTAGCGGCGGGAAGGTACAATGAGCAGTTCTTC. The encoded protein is CASSLAAGRYNEQFF.

This clone was seen more than once but under ten times. The CDR3 loop is CAISDPGQGSSPLHF. The CDR3 DNA is TGTGCCATCAGTGACCCTGGACAGGGGAGTTCACCCCTCCACTTT. The gene calls are TRBV10-3 and TRBJ1-6; 9 bases agree with TRBD1. CDR1 and CDR2 (germline): ENHRY, SYGVKD. The CDR3 loop spans 15 amino acids. V gave up 3 bases and J gave up 9 bases; unmatched junction bases: 6.

This clone occurred a few times. The V call is TRBV7-8, the J call TRBJ2-7, with a tentative D call TRBD2 (5 bases). Per the germline V gene, CDR1 is SGHVS and CDR2 is FQNEAQ. V lost 5 bases to trimming and J lost 3 bases, with 14 bases between them. The CDR3 is 14 amino acids. CDR3 loop: CASSRAPGDYEQYF. CDR3 DNA: TGTGCCAGCAGCCGCGCCCCCGGGGACTACGAGCAGTACTTC.

The rearrangement joins TRBV7-9 to TRBJ2-1; D unclear. V lost 6 bases to trimming and J lost 4 bases, with 16 bases between them. CDR3 size: 15 residues. In germline, CDR1 is SEHNR, CDR2 FQNEAQ (reference sequence). Here the CDR3 reads CASRRPETGYNEQFF. CDR3 nucleotide sequence: TGTGCCAGCAGAAGGCCGGAGACCGGTTACAATGAGCAGTTCTTC.

The chain couples TRBV10-2 to TRBJ1-2, with 9 bases lining up with TRBD1. V shed 6 bases, J shed 4 bases, and the junction held 3 bases outside the gene matches. CDR3 length: 13 amino acids. Germline V lookup: CDR1 WSHSY, CDR2 SAAADI. The chain's CDR3 is CASSGGQGYGYTF. Written as DNA, the CDR3 is TGCGCCAGCAGCGGGGGACAGGGCTATGGCTACACCTTC.

The genes are TRBV9 and TRBJ1-3; no reliable D call. V lost 0 bases and J 7 bases, leaving 14 bases between the germline ends. Germline V gene sequence: CDR1 SGDLS, CDR2 YYNGEE. This CDR3 has 15 amino acids. The CDR3 protein is CASSVDLSASNTIYF. Written as DNA, the CDR3 is TGTGCCAGCAGCGTAGATCTCTCGGCGTCGAACACCATATATTTT.

This chain links TRBV5-4 with TRBJ1-5; maybe TRBD1 (6 bases). Per the germline V gene, CDR1 is SGHNT and CDR2 is YYREEE (reference sequence). CDR3 size: 13 residues. The V gene lost 2 bases and the J gene lost 4 bases, with 7 bases spanning the gap. CDR3: CASSFQGNQPQHF. In DNA, the CDR3 is TGTGCCAGCAGCTTCCAGGGGAATCAGCCCCAGCATTTT.

The chain has TRBV14 and TRBJ1-2; 7 bases are shared with TRBD1. The CDR3 loop spans 14 amino acids. Germline CDR1 reads SGHDN; CDR2 reads FVKESK. Trimming at V came to 1 base and at J to 6 bases, leaving 5 bases not matched to a gene. CDR3 sequence (DNA): TGTGCCAGCAGCCAAGGCCGACAGGGAAATGGCTACACCTTC. Translating gives CASSQGRQGNGYTF. Drawing the rest from reference TRBV14 and TRBJ1-2, the complete variable domain is EAGVTQFPSHSVIEKGQTVTLRCDPISGHDNLYWYRRVMGKEIKFLLHFVKESKQDESGMPNNRFLAERTGGTYSTLKVQPAELEDSGVYFCASSQGRQGNGYTFGSGTRLTVV.

This chain connects TRBV6-5 to TRBJ1-1, with D possibly matching TRBD1 (5 bases). V was clipped by 2 bases and J by 1 base, with 8 bases between them. Germline V lookup: CDR1 MNHEY, CDR2 SVGAGI. The CDR3 consists of 14 residues. The chain's CDR3 is CASSYGQGNTEAFF. The CDR3, as DNA: TGTGCCAGCAGTTACGGGCAGGGGAACACTGAAGCTTTCTTT.

The rearrangement joins TRBV29-1 to TRBJ2-7; TRBD1 agrees at 9 bases. J lost 5 bases, V lost 7 bases, and 6 bases had no gene match. This CDR3 region has 12 residues. Germline CDR1 and CDR2: SQVTM and ANQGSEA. CDR3 protein: CSADRGGNEQYF. In DNA, the CDR3 is TGCAGCGCTGACAGGGGGGGCAACGAGCAGTACTTC.

This chain joins TRBV27 and TRBJ2-1, with D unclear. With 4 bases removed from V and 8 bases from J, the gap between germline ends came to 9 bases. Germline V gene sequence: CDR1 MNHEY, CDR2 SMNVEV (reference sequence). There are 12 residues in the CDR3. CDR3 coding DNA: TGTGCCAGCAGTTCGACTGGGGATGAGCAGTTCTTC. It encodes CASSSTGDEQFF.

The sample holds one count of this clone. V usage is TRBV7-9 and J usage is TRBJ2-1, with 13 bases lining up with TRBD2. The CDR3 has 16 residues. The J segment lost 8 bases and the V segment lost 7 bases, leaving 11 bases of the junction unmatched. In germline, CDR1 is SEHNR, CDR2 FQNEAQ (reference sequence). This chain's CDR3 is CASTPGTSGVWYEQFF. The CDR3 region has the DNA TGTGCCAGCACCCCGGGGACTAGCGGGGTCTGGTATGAGCAGTTCTTC.

This clone showed up just once. The chain joins TRBV2 to TRBJ2-7, with 7 positions matching TRBD1. Germline loops: CDR1 SNHLY, CDR2 FYNNEI. V was pared by 8 bases and J by 3 bases, with 10 bases of the junction left unmatched. This CDR3 has 14 residues. This chain's CDR3 is CASFKPRDSYEQYF. CDR3 nucleotide sequence: TGTGCCAGCTTTAAACCCCGGGACAGCTACGAGCAGTACTTC.

The chain combines TRBV5-1 with TRBJ1-1; TRBD1 agrees at 12 bases. CDR3 length: 17 residues. Trimming removed 4 bases from V and 5 bases from J; junction bases left unmatched: 12. Germline V gene data show CDR1 as SGHRS and CDR2 as YFSETQ. As DNA, the CDR3 is TGCGCCAGCAGCACGGCCGGGACAGGGGGCGCAAGGACTGAAGCTTTCTTT. Protein product: CASSTAGTGGARTEAFF.

The chain is built from TRBV4-1 and TRBJ1-1; unclear D gene. The germline gives CDR1 MGHRA, CDR2 YSYEKL. The CDR3 runs to 12 residues. The germline V and J ends were trimmed by 5 bases and 3 bases, with 7 bases remaining between them. The CDR3 reads CASSYGDTEAFF. CDR3 DNA sequence: TGCGCCAGCAGCTATGGGGACACTGAAGCTTTCTTT.